The 23 T cell receptor beta chains below were found in one sample sequenced in a study of Ad26.COV2.S vaccination and SARS-CoV-2 variants. The assay was immunoSEQ multiplex PCR, and TCRdb's table has in-frame clones only and misses some. The table lists around 300,000 clones, roughly 90% of them singletons. Noted treatment: 19 received Ad26.COV2.S at low or high dose, single or two shots; roughly five received placebo; per-sample allocation not given. Specimen acquisition occurred on day 63 following the initial vaccine or placebo injection. Sequenced material: peripheral blood, taken in a trial of Ad26.COV2.S vaccine versus placebo. These receptors all stem from a person aged 18 to 65 who received the Ad26.COV2.S COVID-19 vaccine or a placebo.

The chain recombines TRBV6-5 with TRBJ2-2; D unclear. From germline, CDR1 is MNHEY and CDR2 SVGAGI. Between the trimmed V and J ends, which lost 0 bases and 4 bases, there was a span of 12 bases. This CDR3 is built from 16 residues. The chain's CDR3 is CASSYSAEWGTGELFF. CDR3 coding DNA: TGTGCCAGCAGTTACTCGGCAGAATGGGGCACCGGGGAGCTGTTTTTT.

The V and J genes are TRBV5-6 and TRBJ2-2, with 9 nucleotides matching TRBD1. The J segment lost 3 bases and the V segment lost 4 bases, leaving 4 bases of the junction unmatched. From germline, CDR1 is SGHDT and CDR2 YYEEEE. The CDR3 is made up of 15 amino acids. CDR3 protein: CASSPDRGYTGELFF. CDR3 coding DNA: TGTGCCAGCAGCCCGGACAGGGGATACACCGGGGAGCTGTTTTTT.

This clone showed up just once. CDR3 sequence reads: CASSQDPDRQETQYF. The CDR3 nucleotides are TGTGCCAGCAGCCAAGATCCCGACAGGCAAGAGACCCAGTACTTC. J is TRBJ2-5 and V is TRBV3-1 (or the pseudogene TRBV3-2); a weak D match, TRBD1 (6 bases). From germline, CDR1 is LGHDT and CDR2 YNNKEL (reference sequence). The V and J ends lost 0 bases and 2 bases respectively, with 10 bases between them. This CDR3 region has 15 residues.

The CDR3 nucleotides are TGTGCCAGTAGCCCCAGGGACACAGATACGCAGTATTTT. It is translated as CASSPRDTDTQYF. V gene TRBV19 combines with J gene TRBJ2-3, with a weak D call TRBD1 (5 bases). The germline V gene encodes CDR1 LNHDA and CDR2 SQIVND (reference sequence). This CDR3 is built from 13 residues. V lost 6 bases, J lost 2 bases, and 9 bases lay in between.

The chain couples TRBV30 to TRBJ1-1; D is undetermined. Trimming left V 2 bases short and J 7 bases short, with 14 bases between. In germline, CDR1 is GTSNPN, CDR2 SVGIG (reference sequence). This CDR3 spans 13 amino acids. The CDR3 loop is CAWSIESGDEAFF. In nucleotides, the CDR3 is TGTGCCTGGAGTATAGAAAGTGGGGATGAAGCTTTCTTT.

The rearrangement joins TRBV18 to TRBJ2-5; D is perhaps TRBD1 (5 bases). V lost 4 bases and J 4 bases, leaving 13 bases between the germline ends. Germline assignment: CDR1 KGHSH and CDR2 LQKENI. The length of the CDR3 is 14 residues. CDR3 sequence: CASSLETVGETQYF. The CDR3 DNA is TGTGCCAGCTCACTAGAGACAGTTGGAGAGACCCAGTACTTC.

The chain employs TRBV4-3 and TRBJ2-7; 7 nucleotides line up with TRBD1. Germline-derived CDR1 and CDR2 are LGHNA and YSLEER. V lost 0 bases to trimming and J lost 3 bases; unmatched junction nucleotides: 8. The CDR3 extends over 16 amino acids. The CDR3 region is CASSQDLGTAYYEQYF. The CDR3 DNA is TGCGCCAGCAGCCAAGATCTAGGGACAGCGTACTACGAGCAGTACTTC.

This clone was picked up one time. The gene calls are TRBV15 and TRBJ1-1; D is uncertain. Germline loops: CDR1 LNHNV, CDR2 YYDKDF (reference sequence). This CDR3 has 13 residues. V was pared by 3 bases and J by 1 base, with 6 bases between. The CDR3 region is CATSSRRNTEAFF. The CDR3 DNA sequence: TGTGCCACCAGCAGCCGACGGAACACTGAAGCTTTCTTT.

This chain connects TRBV7-9 to TRBJ2-1; D unresolved. Looked up from germline, CDR1 is SEHNR and CDR2 is FQNEAQ (reference sequence). V dropped 6 bases and J dropped 9 bases, with 18 bases sitting between them. This CDR3 region has 14 residues. CDR3 amino acids: CASRPTSQVGEQFF. DNA for the CDR3: TGTGCCAGCAGGCCGACTTCTCAGGTTGGTGAGCAGTTCTTC.

The CDR3 bases are TGTGCCAGAGGAGAGTATGAGCAGTTCTTC. This encodes CARGEYEQFF. The V and J genes are TRBV14 and TRBJ2-1; D not resolved. The CDR3 extends over 10 amino acids. The V end was cut by 9 bases, the J end by 8 bases, with 8 bases between. Germline CDR1 reads SGHDN; CDR2 reads FVKESK.

V gene TRBV5-5 combines with J gene TRBJ2-5, with 7 bases fitting TRBD2. The CDR3 covers 17 residues. The V segment lost 0 bases and the J segment 2 bases; nucleotides outside the gene matches: 10. Per germline, CDR1 SGHKS and CDR2 YYEKEE (reference sequence). The CDR3 sequence is CASSLVLALQPQETQYF. CDR3 bases: TGTGCCAGCAGCTTGGTACTAGCGCTGCAACCTCAAGAGACCCAGTACTTC.

This chain joins TRBV12-3 or TRBV12-4 and TRBJ1-3; D gene unclear. V was pared by 5 bases and J by 0 bases, with 5 bases between. This CDR3 is built from 13 residues. CDR3 nucleotide sequence: TGTGCCAGCAGTGGGTCCTCTGGAAACACCATATATTTT. Translating gives CASSGSSGNTIYF.

The chain uses TRBV7-6 and TRBJ2-7, with TRBD2 matching over 10 bases. Germline V CDR1 and CDR2: SGHVS, FNYEAQ. The CDR3 is 15 residues long. V was pared by 2 bases and J by 5 bases, with 6 bases of the junction left unmatched. The CDR3 region is CASSLLAGGQHEQYF. CDR3 bases: TGTGCCAGCAGCTTATTAGCGGGGGGCCAACACGAGCAGTACTTC.

This chain joins TRBV9 and TRBJ2-1; D possibly corresponds to TRBD2 (6 bases). The CDR3 has 15 residues. CDR1 and CDR2 (germline): SGDLS, YYNGEE. Deletions cut 6 bases from V and 4 bases from J, with 17 bases between. CDR3 sequence: CASTLSGGPYNEQFF. Here the CDR3 DNA reads TGTGCCAGCACCCTTTCCGGGGGTCCTTACAATGAGCAGTTCTTC. The variable domain in full, with the rest retrieved from reference TRBV9 and TRBJ2-1, is DSGVTQTPKHLITATGQRVTLRCSPRSGDLSVYWYQQSLDQGLQFLIQYYNGEERAKGNILERFSAQQFPDLHSELNLSSLELGDSALYFCASTLSGGPYNEQFFGPGTRLTVL.

The chain uses TRBV5-1 and TRBJ2-3, with D uncertain. CDR3 size: 12 residues. V was pared by 5 bases and J by 2 bases, with 6 bases between. Germline V gene data show CDR1 as SGHRS and CDR2 as YFSETQ. CDR3 coding DNA: TGCGCCAGCAGTTTAAACACAGATACGCAGTATTTT. Translating it yields CASSLNTDTQYF.

The chain is built from TRBV18 and TRBJ1-1; 9 positions agree with TRBD1. The trim removed 2 bases at V and 0 bases at J, leaving 4 bases unmatched. The CDR3 loop spans 16 amino acids. Per germline, CDR1 KGHSH and CDR2 LQKENI. The CDR3 spells CASSPLGQGLNTEAFF. The CDR3 nucleotides are TGTGCCAGCTCACCATTGGGACAGGGCTTGAACACTGAAGCTTTCTTT.

The genes are TRBV2 and TRBJ1-4; D gene uncertain. The CDR3 covers 16 residues. CDR1 and CDR2 from the germline V gene are SNHLY and FYNNEI. V dropped 8 bases and J dropped 3 bases, with 19 bases sitting between them. Written as DNA, the CDR3 is TGTGCCAGCGGTCCCATCGGGCCTCTGTCTAATGAAAAACTGTTTTTT. Protein sequence: CASGPIGPLSNEKLFF.

The rearrangement joins TRBV7-9 to TRBJ1-1; D not certain. This CDR3 has 12 residues. Germline values: CDR1 SEHNR, CDR2 FQNEAQ (reference sequence). V lost 1 base and J lost 8, with 8 bases in between. The CDR3 sequence is CASSLVREEAFF. CDR3 sequence (DNA): TGTGCCAGCAGCTTAGTCCGGGAAGAAGCTTTCTTT.

V is TRBV14 and J is TRBJ2-5; TRBD2 is a possible D gene (5 bases). The CDR3 contains 15 residues. Trimming left V 1 base short and J 5 bases short, with 14 bases between. Germline lookup yields CDR1 SGHDN and CDR2 FVKESK. The CDR3 region is CASSQAPYRGETQYF. In DNA, the CDR3 is TGTGCCAGCAGCCAAGCGCCTTACCGCGGGGAGACCCAGTACTTC.

The chain recombines TRBV27 with TRBJ2-5, with D possibly being TRBD2 (6 bases). In germline, CDR1 is MNHEY, CDR2 SMNVEV (reference sequence). V was pared by 6 bases and J by 5 bases, with 16 bases between. The CDR3 loop spans 14 amino acids. This CDR3 reads CASRLVGRGETQYF. CDR3 bases: TGTGCCAGCAGACTTGTCGGGAGAGGGGAGACCCAGTACTTC.

The chain links TRBV7-9 to TRBJ2-1, with D hard to call. The germline CDR1 and CDR2 sequences are SEHNR and FQNEAQ (reference sequence). V was pared by 4 bases and J by 10 bases, with 11 bases between. The CDR3 totals 12 residues. For the CDR3, the DNA is TGTGCCAGCAGCTCCCAAGCTTACGAGCAGTTCTTC. Translating it yields CASSSQAYEQFF.

This rearrangement joins TRBV19 to TRBJ1-2, with 8 bases fitting TRBD1. The germline gives CDR1 LNHDA, CDR2 SQIVND (reference sequence). The CDR3 runs to 13 residues. The V and J ends lost 5 bases and 5 bases, in that order; junction bases with no gene match: 4. CDR3 coding DNA: TGTGCCAGTAGTGCGACAGGGGTGTATGGCTACACCTTC. This gives the protein CASSATGVYGYTF.

The chain carries TRBV29-1 and TRBJ1-1, with TRBD1 matching 9 bases. CDR3 length equals 17 residues. Looked up from germline, CDR1 is SQVTM and CDR2 is ANQGSEA. After removal of 6 bases from V and 9 bases from J, the junction contained 23 bases not matched to a gene. The CDR3 region is CSVRSAGTTGGASKAFF. The CDR3 DNA reads as TGCAGCGTCAGATCGGCAGGGACGACAGGGGGAGCGTCGAAAGCTTTCTTT.